Each of the 17 T cell receptor beta chains below was sequenced from the same sample in a study of blood T cell repertoires in COVID-19. Only in-frame clones appear in the TCRdb table, and some are missing; sequencing was by immunoSEQ multiplex PCR. The sample lists 95,000 to 150,000 clones, about two thirds occurring once. Specimen: peripheral blood. These receptor sequences come from a human donor with acute or convalescent COVID-19. The donor label of this sample is uncertain.

The rearrangement links TRBV13 to TRBJ2-5, with D perhaps matching TRBD1 (6 bases). Germline V gene data show CDR1 as PRHDT and CDR2 as FYEKMQ (reference sequence). This CDR3 spans 15 amino acids. V was clipped by 4 bases and J by 0 bases, with 12 bases between them. The CDR3: CASSSYRDNQETQYF. In DNA form, the CDR3 reads TGTGCCAGCAGCTCTTATCGGGACAACCAAGAGACCCAGTACTTC.

The gene calls are TRBV5-1 and TRBJ1-4, with D tentatively TRBD1 (5 bases). CDR3 size: 14 residues. V lost 5 bases to trimming and J lost 0 bases, with 8 bases between them. The germline V gene encodes CDR1 SGHRS and CDR2 YFSETQ. CDR3 nucleotides: TGCGCCAGCAGAGACAGTGCAACTAATGAAAAACTGTTTTTT. This encodes CASRDSATNEKLFF.

The chain uses TRBV7-8 and TRBJ1-6, with D possibly matching TRBD1 (5 bases). Germline V gene data show CDR1 as SGHVS and CDR2 as FQNEAQ. The CDR3 runs 15 residues. V dropped 2 bases and J dropped 1 base, with 6 bases sitting between them. The CDR3: CASSLQGSYNSPLHF. The CDR3 nucleotides are TGTGCCAGCAGCTTACAGGGTTCCTATAATTCACCCCTCCACTTT. The variable domain in full, with the rest retrieved from reference TRBV7-8 and TRBJ1-6, is GAGVSQSPRYKVAKRGQDVALRCDPISGHVSLFWYQQALGQGPEFLTYFQNEAQLDKSGLPSDRFFAERPEGSVSTLKIQRTQQEDSAVYLCASSLQGSYNSPLHFGNGTRLTVT.

This clone has just a few counts. The same CDR3 also results from other DNA sequences found in this sample. This chain joins TRBV18 and TRBJ2-1; D is perhaps TRBD2 (6 bases). There are 12 residues in the CDR3. The V gene lost 2 bases and the J gene lost 7 bases, with 6 bases spanning the gap. The germline CDR1 and CDR2 sequences are KGHSH and LQKENI. CDR3 bases: TGTGCCAGCTCACCAGGGGGGAATGAGCAGTTCTTC. Its protein product is CASSPGGNEQFF.

The CDR3 bases are TGTGCCAGCAGCTCTACGGGACAGGGGGCCGACTACACCTTC. Translated: CASSSTGQGADYTF. The chain carries TRBV5-4 and TRBJ1-2, with 12 bases identical to TRBD1. The CDR3 runs to 14 residues. Trimming at V came to 3 bases and at J to 10 bases, leaving 7 bases not matched to a gene. Germline CDR1 reads SGHNT; CDR2 reads YYREEE (reference sequence). Filled out from reference TRBV5-4 and TRBJ1-2, the complete variable domain reads ETGVTQSPTHLIKTRGQQVTLRCSSQSGHNTVSWYQQALGQGPQFIFQYYREEENGRGNFPPRFSGLQFPNYSSELNVNALELDDSALYLCASSSTGQGADYTFGSGTRLTVV.

The chain joins TRBV5-5 to TRBJ2-5; D possibly corresponds to TRBD1 (6 bases). Germline CDR1 reads SGHKS; CDR2 reads YYEKEE (reference sequence). The CDR3 totals 14 residues. The V end lost 1 base, the J end lost 4 bases, and 11 bases lay between the germline ends. The CDR3 protein is CASSLTGSPETQYF. The DNA for the CDR3 is TGTGCCAGCAGCTTGACAGGGAGTCCAGAGACCCAGTACTTC.

This clone was recorded at least ten times. The genes are TRBV27 and TRBJ1-1; TRBD1 might be the D (5 bases). The CDR3 totals 15 residues. Trimming stripped 1 base from V and 2 bases from J, with 11 bases between. Germline V lookup: CDR1 MNHEY, CDR2 SMNVEV (reference sequence). The CDR3 nucleotides read TGTGCCAGCAGTTTATGGGGGGGGTCCAACACTGAAGCTTTCTTT. Translated, it gives CASSLWGGSNTEAFF.

This clone was counted a single time. In DNA, the CDR3 is TGTGCCAGCAGCTTCTACGGGGGGCAAAGCTCCTACGAGCAGTACGTC. Residues: CASSFYGGQSSYEQYV. The chain has TRBV7-2 and TRBJ2-7, with D maybe TRBD2 (7 bases). V lost 3 bases to trimming and J lost 0 bases, with 15 bases between them. Germline V gives CDR1 SGHTA, CDR2 FQGNSA. This CDR3 is 16 amino acids long.

In the case of this clone: The same CDR3 arises from other DNA sequences in this sample as well. V and J are TRBV27 and TRBJ1-2; the match to TRBD1 covers 10 bases. In germline, CDR1 is MNHEY, CDR2 SMNVEV (reference sequence). This CDR3 is 13 amino acids long. Trimming took 6 bases from V and 4 from J; bases not matched to a gene: 2. The CDR3 is CASSWTGGYGYTF. The DNA of the CDR3 is TGTGCCAGCAGCTGGACAGGGGGCTATGGCTACACCTTC.

The chain uses TRBV27 and TRBJ1-5, with 7 bases that match TRBD1. This CDR3 comprises 15 residues. Germline-derived CDR1 and CDR2 are MNHEY and SMNVEV (reference sequence). Trimming took 4 bases from V and 4 from J; bases not matched to a gene: 7. CDR3 nucleotides: TGTGCCAGCAGTTACAGCCCGACAGGGAATCAGCCCCAGCATTTT. Residues: CASSYSPTGNQPQHF.

In its sample, this clone was seen once. The V and J genes are TRBV5-4 and TRBJ2-7; D gene ambiguous. V was cut by 0 bases and J by 4 bases, with 5 bases left in between. Germline lookup yields CDR1 SGHNT and CDR2 YYREEE (reference sequence). This CDR3 comprises 12 residues. Here the CDR3 reads CASSLGGYEQYV. CDR3 nucleotides: TGTGCCAGCAGCTTGGGCGGTTACGAGCAGTACGTC.

This chain uses TRBV6-6 with TRBJ1-3, with D unresolved. This CDR3 is built from 15 residues. The ends were cut back, 6 bases at V and 0 bases at J, with 12 bases in the middle. Per the germline V gene, CDR1 is MNHNY and CDR2 is SVGAGI (reference sequence). As DNA, the CDR3 is TGTGCCAGCAGGTTACAGAGCCCCTCTGGAAACACCATATATTTT. Protein product: CASRLQSPSGNTIYF.

The J gene is TRBJ1-1, the V gene TRBV6-5; no definite D call. CDR1 is MNHEY and CDR2 is SVGAGI in the germline V gene. This CDR3 has 14 amino acids. With 0 bases removed from V and 4 bases from J, the gap between germline ends came to 9 bases. This chain's CDR3 is CASSYSVSRTEAFF. The CDR3 DNA is TGTGCCAGCAGTTACTCTGTGTCCCGCACTGAAGCTTTCTTT.

This clone turned up a few times. The V gene is TRBV7-6, the J gene TRBJ1-6, with 7 bases matching TRBD1. Germline V lookup: CDR1 SGHVS, CDR2 FNYEAQ. J gave up 7 bases and V 5 bases, and 5 bases lay outside the gene matches. The CDR3 covers 14 residues. In DNA, the CDR3 is TGTGCCAGCAGCGAGCGACAGGGAAATTCACCCCTCCACTTT. Protein: CASSERQGNSPLHF.

Points on this clone: The junction shows a germline mismatch at one end, possibly a read error. The genes are TRBV4-1 and TRBJ2-1; D is undetermined. The CDR3 contains 15 residues. Germline lookup yields CDR1 MGHRA and CDR2 YSYEKL. The CDR3 reads CASTQLGQRFNEQFF. Here the CDR3 DNA reads TGCGCCAGCACCCAATTGGGCCAGAGATTCAATGAGCAGTTCTTC.

This clone showed up just once. This sequence joins TRBV15 and TRBJ2-1; a weak D match, TRBD2 (6 bases). V gave up 4 bases and J gave up 5 bases, with 18 bases separating them. The CDR3 is 16 residues long. Germline assignment: CDR1 LNHNV and CDR2 YYDKDF (reference sequence). The CDR3 DNA sequence: TGTGCCACCAGCACCCGGAGCAATCGGGGGAACAATGAGCAGTTCTTC. It translates to CATSTRSNRGNNEQFF.

The chain is built from TRBV24-1 and TRBJ1-5; TRBD1 is a possible D gene (5 bases). V lost 9 bases to trimming and J lost 0 bases, with 14 bases between them. Per germline, CDR1 KGHDR and CDR2 SFDVKD. This CDR3 spans 15 amino acids. CDR3: CATSSGTLSNQPQHF. The CDR3 DNA reads as TGTGCCACCTCCTCAGGGACTCTTAGCAATCAGCCCCAGCATTTT.